One sample yielded the 21 T cell receptor beta chains listed below, sequenced in a study of CXCR3-negative and CXCR3-positive naive CD8 T cells. Study findings and constraints: Greater hydrophobicity was found in TRB CDR3s of CXCR3-positive naive cells than of CXCR3-negative naive cells.

Their antigens remain unidentified. UMI-labeled TRB cDNA libraries were prepared by 5' RACE. TCRdb reprocessed the 5' RACE reads; each CDR3 protein has one entry and no DNA is given. In total, the table holds approximately 88,000 distinct CDR3 sequences. The sequencing input was naive CXCR3+ CD8+ T cells from blood. Subset here: CD45RO-CCR7+CD27+CD95- naive CD8+ T cells expressing CXCR3 (TNR3+). The receptors originated from a human donor in good health. Some clones in this sample may be carry-over from other donors' samples.

The chain uses TRBV29-1 and TRBJ2-5; TCRdb names TRBD1, which stays unverified in the absence of DNA. The CDR3 runs 15 residues. Germline V lookup: CDR1 SQVTM, CDR2 ANQGSEA. The CDR3 loop reads CSVEVTGAIQETQYF.

The chain carries TRBV27 and TRBJ2-6; the D call from TCRdb, TRBD1, cannot be confirmed without DNA. Germline CDR1 reads MNHEY; CDR2 reads SMNVEV (reference sequence). The CDR3 is 15 amino acids. The CDR3 sequence is CASSPRASGANVLTF.

The V gene is TRBV7-9, the J gene TRBJ2-1; TCRdb names TRBD1, which stays unverified in the absence of DNA. CDR3 size: 14 residues. CDR1 and CDR2 from the germline V gene are SEHNR and FQNEAQ (reference sequence). CDR3 sequence: CASSLFGGRDEQFF.

The chain combines TRBV12-3 or TRBV12-4 with TRBJ2-3. There are 14 residues in the CDR3. The CDR3 loop is CASSLTVAVDTQYF.

The V call is TRBV9, the J call TRBJ2-7. Germline V CDR1 and CDR2: SGDLS, YYNGEE. CDR3 size: 13 residues. The CDR3: CASGVGGSYEQYF.

The rearrangement uses TRBV5-1 and TRBJ2-7; TCRdb's D call of TRBD1 is untestable without DNA. The CDR3 is made up of 15 amino acids. Germline CDR1 is SGHRS and CDR2 is YFSETQ. The CDR3 reads CASSSDRSSGNEQYF.

The rearrangement joins TRBV6-2 or TRBV6-3 to TRBJ2-7. The CDR3 is made up of 12 amino acids. Germline V lookup: CDR1 MNHEY, CDR2 SVGEGT. The CDR3 is CASSYITYEQYF.

The chain uses TRBV29-1 and TRBJ2-7; TCRdb reports TRBD2, a call that lacks DNA to check it against. CDR1 is SQVTM, CDR2 ANQGSEA, per germline. The CDR3 loop spans 13 amino acids. The CDR3 sequence is CSVVEGSPYEQYF.

The rearrangement joins TRBV28 to TRBJ2-7; TCRdb lists TRBD1, though no DNA is available to test this call. CDR3 length equals 13 residues. CDR1 and CDR2 (germline): MDHEN, SYDVKM. The CDR3 is CASSFGGTDEQYF.

The rearrangement joins TRBV6-5 to TRBJ2-7; TCRdb's D call, TRBD1, is unchecked because there is no DNA. Germline V lookup: CDR1 MNHEY, CDR2 SVGAGI. The CDR3 is 13 amino acids. The CDR3 sequence: CASKTTGAYEQYF.

V and J are TRBV10-2 and TRBJ2-7; TCRdb reports TRBD1, a call that lacks DNA to check it against. CDR1 and CDR2 from the germline V gene are WSHSY and SAAADI. This CDR3 region has 14 residues. The CDR3 loop reads CASSAGTSSSEQYF.

This chain uses TRBV12-3 or TRBV12-4 with TRBJ2-1. The CDR3 totals 11 residues. This chain's CDR3 is CASSFSYQQFF.

The chain has TRBV29-1 and TRBJ2-7. This CDR3 is 11 amino acids long. Germline V gene data show CDR1 as SQVTM and CDR2 as ANQGSEA. CDR3 region: CSVEQSLEQYF.

The CDR3 sequence is CASSHPGSEVHEQYF. The V call is TRBV11-2, the J call TRBJ2-7; absent DNA, TCRdb's TRBD1 call cannot be checked. Germline lookup yields CDR1 SGHAT and CDR2 FQNNGV. The CDR3 has 15 residues.

CDR3 loop: CASSTHREVGPLWYF. The J gene is TRBJ2-7, the V gene TRBV28; TCRdb's assignment of TRBD1 cannot be checked, as there is no DNA. The germline CDR1 and CDR2 sequences are MDHEN and SYDVKM. This CDR3 region has 15 residues.

The V and J genes are TRBV7-8 and TRBJ2-5; TCRdb proposes TRBD1, but this gene call is untestable without DNA. This CDR3 has 15 amino acids. Germline loops: CDR1 SGHVS, CDR2 FQNEAQ. CDR3 loop: CASGVHEGAQETQYF.

The chain carries TRBV15 and TRBJ2-7. This CDR3 contains 14 residues. Germline V gene data show CDR1 as LNHNV and CDR2 as YYDKDF (reference sequence). This CDR3 reads CATSREEIMDEQYF. Based on the CDR3 plus reference TRBV15 and TRBJ2-7, the full variable domain is DAMVIQNPRYQVTQFGKPVTLSCSQTLNHNVMYWYQQKSSQAPKLLFHYYDKDFNNEADTPDNFQSRRPNTSFCFLDIRSPGLGDTAMYLCATSREEIMDEQYFGPGTRLTVT.

The chain links TRBV7-2 to TRBJ2-7; the TCRdb call, TRBD2, lacks DNA for checking. The CDR3 consists of 15 residues. The germline V gene has CDR1 SGHTA and CDR2 FQGNSA. CDR3 amino acids: CASSLFGVGGYEQYF.

CDR3 sequence: CATSRGDRDRGHEQYF. This chain links TRBV15 with TRBJ2-7; TCRdb outputs TRBD1, but without DNA this stays unchecked. Germline V gene data show CDR1 as LNHNV and CDR2 as YYDKDF (reference sequence). There are 16 residues in the CDR3.

The chain employs TRBV29-1 and TRBJ2-1; TCRdb outputs TRBD1, but without DNA this stays unchecked. The germline V gene encodes CDR1 SQVTM and CDR2 ANQGSEA. The CDR3 spans 14 residues. CDR3 residues: CSVIPGTDNNEQFF.

This CDR3 reads CASSVGESSYSEQFF. This chain connects TRBV9 to TRBJ2-1. This CDR3 has 15 residues. Germline V gives CDR1 SGDLS, CDR2 YYNGEE.